The table lists the clone carrying this T cell receptor beta chain with a few counts. Its antigen is unidentified. In the PCR, 60 Vbeta and 13 Jbeta primers were used. Profiled with immunoSEQ multiplex PCR; TCRdb holds only in-frame clones, not every one. The sample lists around 140,000 clones, about 9.2% occurring once. This sample is part of a study of cytomegalovirus exposure and HLA in healthy donors. Study-wide results and limits: Analysis performed later showed TCR beta chains linked to HLA being more clonally expanded than equally common others. Solely CMV serostatus was available to characterize immune exposure. The presence/absence work took it that sequencing depth was about the same across donors. One cluster of highly shared sequence variants probably arose as a sequencing artifact.

Trimming removed 3 bases from V and 0 bases from J; junction bases left unmatched: 12. The germline V gene has CDR1 MNHNS and CDR2 SASEGT. The CDR3 length is 19 residues. The chain links TRBV6-1 to TRBJ2-5; 11 bases line up with TRBD1. The sample was PBMCs. The TCR was taken from a woman in her 40s in good health and CMV-seropositive. The CDR3 here is CASSEKPQGQGDYQETQYF. The DNA of the CDR3 is TGTGCCAGCAGTGAGAAACCCCAGGGACAGGGGGACTACCAAGAGACCCAGTACTTC.